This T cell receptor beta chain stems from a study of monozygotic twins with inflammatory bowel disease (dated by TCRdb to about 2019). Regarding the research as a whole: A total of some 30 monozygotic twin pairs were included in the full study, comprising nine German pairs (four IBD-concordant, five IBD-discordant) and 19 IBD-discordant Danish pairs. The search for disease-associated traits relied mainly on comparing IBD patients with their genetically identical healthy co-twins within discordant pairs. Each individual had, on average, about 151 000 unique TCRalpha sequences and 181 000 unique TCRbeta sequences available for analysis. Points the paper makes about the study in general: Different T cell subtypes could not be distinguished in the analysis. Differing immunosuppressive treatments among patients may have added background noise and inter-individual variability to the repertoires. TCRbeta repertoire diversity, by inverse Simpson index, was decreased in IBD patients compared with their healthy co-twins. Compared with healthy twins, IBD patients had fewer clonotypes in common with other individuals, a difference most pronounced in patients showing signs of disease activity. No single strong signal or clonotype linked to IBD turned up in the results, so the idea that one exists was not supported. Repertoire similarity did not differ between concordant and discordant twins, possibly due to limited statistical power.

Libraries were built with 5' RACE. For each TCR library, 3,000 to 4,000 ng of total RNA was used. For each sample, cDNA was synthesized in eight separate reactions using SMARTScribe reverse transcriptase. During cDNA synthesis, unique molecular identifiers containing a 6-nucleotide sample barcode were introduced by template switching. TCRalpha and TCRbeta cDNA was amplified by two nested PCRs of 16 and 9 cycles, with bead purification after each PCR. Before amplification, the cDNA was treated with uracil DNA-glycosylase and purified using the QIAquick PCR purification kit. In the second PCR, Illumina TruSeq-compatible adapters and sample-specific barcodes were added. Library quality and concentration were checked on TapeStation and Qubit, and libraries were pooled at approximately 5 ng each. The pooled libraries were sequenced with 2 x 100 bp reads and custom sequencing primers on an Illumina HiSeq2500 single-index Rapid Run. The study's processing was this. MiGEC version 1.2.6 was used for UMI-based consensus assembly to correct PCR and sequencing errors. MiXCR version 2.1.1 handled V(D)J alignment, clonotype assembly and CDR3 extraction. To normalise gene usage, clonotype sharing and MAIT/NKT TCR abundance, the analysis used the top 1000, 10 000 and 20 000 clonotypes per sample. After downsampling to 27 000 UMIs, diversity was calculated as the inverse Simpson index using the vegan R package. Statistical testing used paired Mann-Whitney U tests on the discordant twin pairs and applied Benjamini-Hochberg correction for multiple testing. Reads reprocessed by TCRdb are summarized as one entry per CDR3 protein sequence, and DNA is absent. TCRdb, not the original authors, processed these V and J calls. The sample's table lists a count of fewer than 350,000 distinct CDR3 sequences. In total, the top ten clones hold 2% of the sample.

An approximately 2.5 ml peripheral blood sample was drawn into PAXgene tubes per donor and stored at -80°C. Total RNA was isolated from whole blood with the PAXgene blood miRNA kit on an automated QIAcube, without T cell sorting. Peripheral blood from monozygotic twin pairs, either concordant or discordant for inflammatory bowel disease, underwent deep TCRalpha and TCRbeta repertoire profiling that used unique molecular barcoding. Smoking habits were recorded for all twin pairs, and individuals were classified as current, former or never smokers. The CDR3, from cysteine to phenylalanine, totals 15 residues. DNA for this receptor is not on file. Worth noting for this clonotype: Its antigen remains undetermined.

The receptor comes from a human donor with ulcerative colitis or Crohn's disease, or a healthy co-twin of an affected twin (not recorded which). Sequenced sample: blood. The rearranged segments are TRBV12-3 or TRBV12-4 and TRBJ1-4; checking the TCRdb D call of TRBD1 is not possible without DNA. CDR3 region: CASSSTGGINEKLFF.